Shown below are 20 T cell receptor beta chains from a single sample sequenced in a study of T-cell memory formation after mild COVID-19. TCRdb called the 5' RACE reads again in MiXCR, with one record for every CDR3 protein. Of approximately 410,000 distinct CDR3 sequences listed, more than 20% are singletons. The specimen was PBMCs or a T cell subset sorted from them (not recorded which). The receptors shown here come from an adult woman who had mild COVID-19 (a few samples of this study predate the infection). Cell type and time point are not known.

The V gene is TRBV5-6, the J gene TRBJ2-1; the D is unclear. V lost 2 bases to trimming and J lost 5 bases, with 11 bases between them. This CDR3 spans 14 amino acids. The germline V gene has CDR1 SGHDT and CDR2 YYEEEE. The CDR3: CASSFPTPHNEQFF. The DNA of the CDR3 is TGTGCCAGCAGCTTTCCCACCCCCCACAATGAGCAGTTCTTC.

V is TRBV7-9 and J is TRBJ2-3; 10 bases are shared with TRBD2. V trimming: 5 bases; J trimming: 5 bases; junction bases outside the gene matches: 10. CDR3 length: 16 amino acids. Per germline, CDR1 SEHNR and CDR2 FQNEAQ (reference sequence). CDR3 DNA: TGTGCCAGCAGCGCCGGACTAGCGGAGGCCCGAGATACGCAGTATTTT. It codes for CASSAGLAEARDTQYF. Supplemented by reference TRBV7-9 and TRBJ2-3, the full variable domain reads DTGVSQNPRHKITKRGQNVTFRCDPISEHNRLYWYRQTLGQGPEFLTYFQNEAQLEKSRLLSDRFSAERPKGSFSTLEIQRTEQGDSAMYLCASSAGLAEARDTQYFGPGTRLTVL.

In DNA form, the CDR3 reads TGTGCCAGCAGCTTAGCCGGGTATTCGAACTACGAGCAGTACTTC. Protein: CASSLAGYSNYEQYF. The chain carries TRBV7-9 and TRBJ2-7, with unresolved D. Germline-derived CDR1 and CDR2 are SEHNR and FQNEAQ (reference sequence). The CDR3 is 15 residues long. The V and J ends lost 0 bases and 3 bases respectively, with 12 bases between them.

The chain is built from TRBV7-9 and TRBJ2-5; D is undetermined. The V gene lost 2 bases and the J gene lost 5 bases, with 15 bases spanning the gap. The CDR3 runs 15 residues. Per the germline V gene, CDR1 is SEHNR and CDR2 is FQNEAQ (reference sequence). The CDR3: CASSLRTGSGETQYF. CDR3 in DNA: TGTGCCAGCAGCTTACGGACCGGTAGTGGGGAGACCCAGTACTTC.

The sample holds a few counts of this clonotype. The chain's CDR3 is CASSPQEKSSYNEQFF. The CDR3 nucleotides are TGTGCCAGCTCACCACAGGAGAAAAGCTCCTACAATGAGCAGTTCTTC. The gene calls are TRBV18 and TRBJ2-1; D gene ambiguous. CDR1 KGHSH and CDR2 LQKENI come from the germline V gene. Trimming removed 1 base at V and 0 bases at J, with 10 bases between. There are 16 residues in the CDR3.

This clonotype was counted only a few times. The genes are TRBV29-1 and TRBJ2-5; D not certain. V lost 4 bases and J 5 bases, leaving 11 bases between the germline ends. The CDR3 is made up of 12 amino acids. Germline CDR1 reads SQVTM; CDR2 reads ANQGSEA. CDR3 DNA: TGCAGCGTTGTTAAGCTCGAGGAGACCCAGTACTTC. Its protein product is CSVVKLEETQYF.

In this sample, this clonotype turned up a few times. This chain connects TRBV28 to TRBJ2-7, with D perhaps TRBD1 (6 bases). The CDR3 runs 15 residues. V shed 6 bases and J shed 0 bases, with 15 bases lying between them. Germline assignment: CDR1 MDHEN and CDR2 SYDVKM. As DNA, the CDR3 is TGTGCCAGCAGCTCGACAGGTTTAAGCTCCTACGAGCAGTACTTC. Its translation: CASSSTGLSSYEQYF. The full variable domain, completed using reference TRBV28 and TRBJ2-7, is DVKVTQSSRYLVKRTGEKVFLECVQDMDHENMFWYRQDPGLGLRLIYFSYDVKMKEKGDIPEGYSVSREKKERFSLILESASTNQTSMYLCASSSTGLSSYEQYFGPGTRLTVT.

The CDR3 coding sequence is TGTGCCACCAGCAACCTCGCCGGACTCCAAGAGACCCAGTACTTC. It specifies CATSNLAGLQETQYF. The V and J genes are TRBV15 and TRBJ2-5, with a tentative D call TRBD2 (5 bases). V was cut by 4 bases and J by 1 base, with 13 bases left in between. Germline CDR1 LNHNV, CDR2 YYDKDF (reference sequence). The CDR3 is made up of 15 amino acids.

The gene calls are TRBV4-1 and TRBJ2-3, with 7 nucleotides matching TRBD1. Germline CDR1 and CDR2: MGHRA and YSYEKL. This CDR3 spans 15 amino acids. The junction had 3 bases not matched to a gene; V was cut back by 3 bases and J by 0 bases. The DNA for the CDR3 is TGCGCCAGCAGCCACACAGGGGTCAGCACAGATACGCAGTATTTT. This encodes CASSHTGVSTDTQYF.

The DNA of the CDR3 is TGTGCCACCATGGGACAGGGGGCATTCGGTGCCCTCACACGGGGTGAGCAGTTCTTC. Translated, it gives CATMGQGAFGALTRGEQFF. The chain uses TRBV24-1 and TRBJ2-1, with TRBD1 identical over 12 bases. Trimming took 8 bases from V and 9 from J; bases not matched to a gene: 22. Germline CDR1 reads KGHDR; CDR2 reads SFDVKD. The CDR3 length is 19 residues.

The chain couples TRBV15 to TRBJ2-1; D may be TRBD1 (6 bases). Trimming left V 4 bases short and J 8 bases short, with 21 bases between. CDR1 and CDR2 (germline): LNHNV, YYDKDF (reference sequence). There are 16 residues in the CDR3. The CDR3 protein is CATSNTGTPLKHEQFF. DNA for the CDR3: TGTGCCACCAGCAACACAGGGACACCACTCAAGCATGAGCAGTTCTTC.

The V gene is TRBV24-1, the J gene TRBJ2-1; no reliable D call. This CDR3 contains 15 residues. V dropped 5 bases and J dropped 4 bases, with 14 bases sitting between them. Per the germline V gene, CDR1 is KGHDR and CDR2 is SFDVKD. CDR3 sequence: CATSVGSLAYNEQFF. CDR3 DNA: TGTGCCACCAGTGTCGGCAGCCTCGCGTACAATGAGCAGTTCTTC.

In DNA form, the CDR3 reads TGTGCCAGCAGCCAACGGTTAGGGCCGCAAGAGACCCAGTACTTC. As protein: CASSQRLGPQETQYF. V is TRBV4-2 and J is TRBJ2-5; D unclear. Germline CDR1 reads LGHNA; CDR2 reads YNFKEQ. The CDR3 runs 15 residues. V gave up 2 bases and J gave up 2 bases, with 12 bases separating them.

The DNA of the CDR3 is TGTGCCAGCAGCACTTTCCCCCCACAGGGGACCTACGAGCAGTACTTC. It codes for CASSTFPPQGTYEQYF. V gene TRBV12-3 or TRBV12-4 combines with J gene TRBJ2-7; 7 nucleotides match TRBD1. J was trimmed by 2 bases and V by 6 bases; bases with no gene match: 13. The CDR3 loop spans 16 amino acids.

This clonotype was seen only a few times. CDR3 sequence reads: CASSLPLDKKNEKLFF. For the CDR3, the DNA is TGTGCCAGCAGTTTACCACTGGACAAGAAAAATGAAAAACTGTTTTTT. The rearrangement links TRBV12-3 or TRBV12-4 to TRBJ1-4; D might be TRBD1 (5 bases). V was cut by 2 bases and J by 5 bases, with 15 bases left in between. This CDR3 region has 16 residues.

This clonotype showed up just a few times. CDR3 in DNA: TGTGCCAGCAGCGAGAGGGGGGGGCCCGGTGAGCAGTTCTTC. This sequence encodes CASSERGGPGEQFF. This chain connects TRBV3-1 to TRBJ2-1, with D possibly being TRBD2 (7 bases). Germline V gene data show CDR1 as LGHDT and CDR2 as YNNKEL (reference sequence). V lost 5 bases and J lost 9, with 17 bases in between. The CDR3 is 14 amino acids.

V and J are TRBV7-9 and TRBJ2-3, with 10 bases lining up with TRBD2. J gave up 2 bases and V 1 base, and 6 bases lay outside the gene matches. Germline CDR1 and CDR2: SEHNR and FQNEAQ (reference sequence). This CDR3 contains 17 residues. CDR3 protein: CASSLGVAGGPTDTQYF. The CDR3, as DNA: TGTGCCAGCAGCTTAGGGGTAGCGGGAGGCCCCACAGATACGCAGTATTTT.

The table lists this clonotype with many counts. The chain joins TRBV12-3 or TRBV12-4 to TRBJ2-5; D is tentatively TRBD1 or TRBD2 (5 bases each). The length of the CDR3 is 13 residues. Trimming shortened V by 0 bases and J by 4 bases, and 6 bases separated the two germline ends. CDR3 loop: CASSLAGVETQYF. In DNA, the CDR3 is TGTGCCAGCAGTTTAGCGGGGGTAGAGACCCAGTACTTC.

The gene calls are TRBV7-9 and TRBJ1-1; D is possibly TRBD1 (5 bases). The CDR3 extends over 15 amino acids. Germline lookup yields CDR1 SEHNR and CDR2 FQNEAQ (reference sequence). Trimming left V 4 bases short and J 1 base short, with 13 bases between. CDR3 in DNA: TGTGCCAGCAGCTCGGGATGGGGGAGGAACACTGAAGCTTTCTTT. Translated, it gives CASSSGWGRNTEAFF.

The chain uses TRBV27 and TRBJ2-3; possibly TRBD2 for D (6 bases). Germline V CDR1 and CDR2: MNHEY, SMNVEV (reference sequence). The CDR3 totals 18 residues. With 8 bases removed from V and 0 bases from J, the gap between germline ends came to 24 bases. CDR3 coding DNA: TGTGCCAGCGGGGCGGGGCAGGTCGTTACCCCTAGCACAGATACGCAGTATTTT. Amino acids: CASGAGQVVTPSTDTQYF.